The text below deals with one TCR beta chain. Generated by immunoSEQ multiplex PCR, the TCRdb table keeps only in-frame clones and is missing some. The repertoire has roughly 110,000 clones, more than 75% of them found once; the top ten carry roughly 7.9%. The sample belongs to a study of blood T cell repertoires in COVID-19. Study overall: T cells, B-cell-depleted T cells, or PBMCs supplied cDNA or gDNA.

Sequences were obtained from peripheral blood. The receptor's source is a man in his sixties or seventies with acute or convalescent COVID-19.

CDR3 sequence (DNA): TGCGCCAGCAGCCGTGATCCGGGACTTAATTCACCCCTCCACTTT. This sequence encodes CASSRDPGLNSPLHF. The rearrangement uses TRBV5-1 and TRBJ1-6, with a weak D call TRBD1 (5 bases). Looked up from germline, CDR1 is SGHRS and CDR2 is YFSETQ. CDR3 size: 15 residues. Trimming removed 4 bases at V and 6 bases at J, with 14 bases between.